These T cell receptor beta chains were read from a single sample in a study of OX40 agonist ivuxolimab in advanced cancers. Sequencing used immunoSEQ multiplex PCR; TCRdb keeps in-frame clones, though not all of them. The sample gives 50,000 to 70,000 clones, under 90% of which show up once; 2% to 2.5% is in the top ten. This material consisted of CD4+ or CD8+ T cells sorted from blood, taken in a trial of the OX40 agonist ivuxolimab. The receptor source for this set is an adult with an advanced solid tumor such as melanoma, head and neck, liver or kidney cancer. CDR3s include the opening cysteine and the closing phenylalanine or tryptophan. A D gene is named only where the DNA matches it firmly. Only part of the rows carry a size: once, few, many, or a class if the clone is expanded.

>medium-sized|TRBV10-1|TRBJ1-6|-
TGCGCCAGCAGTCTTGGACAGTATAATTCACCCCTCCACTTT
CASSLGQYNSPLHF
>-|TRBV11-2|TRBJ2-2|-
TGTGCCAGCAGCTTATTTGTGGGGTCTAACACCGGGGAGCTGTTTTTT
CASSLFVGSNTGELFF
>-|TRBV5-5|TRBJ1-5|TRBD1
TGTGCCAGCAGCTTGGAAAGGGGGCGCGGTCAGCCCCAGCATTTT
CASSLERGRGQPQHF
>-|TRBV25-1|TRBJ1-2|-
TGTGCCAGCAGTGATGCGTTAGATAACTATGGCTACACCTTC
CASSDALDNYGYTF
>few|TRBV9|TRBJ2-3|-
TGTGCCAGCAGCGTAGCTCGGAGCTCGGATACGCAGTATTTT
CASSVARSSDTQYF
>medium-sized|TRBV5-6|TRBJ1-2|-
TGTGCCAGCAGCTTACGTCGCAGGGGAAGTGGCTACACCTTC
CASSLRRRGSGYTF
>-|TRBV19|TRBJ1-3|-
TGTGCCAGTAGTATCCGAGGTGGACCCTTCTCTGGAAACACCATATATTTT
CASSIRGGPFSGNTIYF
>few|TRBV9|TRBJ1-4|-
TGTGCCAGCAGCGTAGAACCGGCTAATGAAAAACTGTTTTTT
CASSVEPANEKLFF
>-|TRBV6-5|TRBJ1-1|-
TGTGCCAGCAGTTACGAAGGTCGAATGAACACTGAAGCTTTCTTT
CASSYEGRMNTEAFF
>-|TRBV10-2|TRBJ2-1|TRBD1
TGCGCCAGTTACGAGGGACAGGGGTTAGGAGAGCAGTTCTTC
CASYEGQGLGEQFF
>-|TRBV6-5|TRBJ2-5|-
TGTGCCAGCACAGTAGGTGGGACCCAGTACTTC
CASTVGGTQYF
>few|TRBV10-3|TRBJ1-1|-
TGTGCCATCAGTGAATTGGCAGGGAACACTGAAGCTTTCTTT
CAISELAGNTEAFF
>-|TRBV29-1|TRBJ2-3|TRBD2
TGCAGCGTTGGTCTCCGGGGGGGCTCCTTCGGCCCAGATACGCAGTATTTT
CSVGLRGGSFGPDTQYF
>-|TRBV5-1|TRBJ1-2|-
TGCGCCAGCAGCTTTTCCCTGGCCCCGCCAGCAGGAGGCTACACCTTC
CASSFSLAPPAGGYTF
>-|TRBV28|TRBJ1-1|-
TGTGCCAGCAGTGCGACAGGTGAAGCTTTCTTT
CASSATGEAFF
>-|TRBV19|TRBJ2-5|TRBD2
TGTGCCAGTAGTACGGGACTAGCGGGGTCGGAGACCCAGTACTTC
CASSTGLAGSETQYF
>few|TRBV2|TRBJ2-7|-
TGTGCCAGCAGTGAACTCCCTGGGCCCTACGAGCAGTACTTC
CASSELPGPYEQYF
>-|TRBV9|TRBJ2-3|TRBD2
TGTGCCAGCAGCGTAGTGGCGGGGGGCCTCACAGATACGCAGTATTTT
CASSVVAGGLTDTQYF
>few|TRBV4-1|TRBJ2-1|-
TGCGCCAGCAGCCAAGATTTAACAGTCTCCTACAATGAGCAGTTCTTC
CASSQDLTVSYNEQFF
>-|TRBV28|TRBJ1-1|-
TGTGCCAGCATTCTATCAGGGAACACTGAAGCTTTCTTT
CASILSGNTEAFF
>-|TRBV5-1|TRBJ1-2|-
TGCGCCAGCAGCTGGGGGACACGGGATGGCTACACCTTC
CASSWGTRDGYTF
>medium-sized|TRBV27|TRBJ2-7|-
TGTGCCAGCAGTTTAGGGGGGAGGTACGAGCAGTACTTC
CASSLGGRYEQYF
>-|TRBV19|TRBJ2-2|-
TGTGCCAGTAGTTCGGCGAACACCGGGGAGCTGTTTTTT
CASSSANTGELFF
>few|TRBV4-2|TRBJ2-5|-
TGTGCCAGCAGCCAAGGCCGACTAAGATCCCAAGAGACCCAGTACTTC
CASSQGRLRSQETQYF
>-|TRBV18|TRBJ2-3|-
TGTGCCAGCTCACTGGACGGAAGCACAGATACGCAGTATTTT
CASSLDGSTDTQYF
>once|TRBV9|TRBJ2-6|TRBD2
TGTGCCAGCAGCGTAGAAGCGGGGGGGCCTCATACTGGGGCCAACGTCCTGACTTTC
CASSVEAGGPHTGANVLTF
>once|TRBV15|TRBJ2-6|-
TGTGCCACCAGCCGAGAAGGGGTAGGGGGGGCCAACGTCCTGACTTTC
CATSREGVGGANVLTF
>-|TRBV5-1|TRBJ1-5|-
TGCGCCAGCAGCTTGGTGGGATCTTATAGCAATCAGCCCCAGCATTTT
CASSLVGSYSNQPQHF
>-|TRBV29-1|TRBJ2-3|TRBD2
TGCAGCGTCCCAGGGAGTTTTGGGGGAGGGCCTGCCACAGATACGCAGTATTTT
CSVPGSFGGGPATDTQYF
>-|TRBV28|TRBJ2-1|TRBD2
TGTGCCAGCAGCCGCCTTAGCGGGAGCTTGTACAATGAGCAGTTCTTC
CASSRLSGSLYNEQFF
>once|TRBV29-1|TRBJ2-1|TRBD2
TGCAGCGTTGGGGCTAGCGGGAGGCCTTACAATGAGCAGTTCTTC
CSVGASGRPYNEQFF
>-|TRBV5-1|TRBJ2-1|-
TGCGCCAGCAGCTTGGGCCAGACGGGTTACAATGAGCAGTTCTTC
CASSLGQTGYNEQFF
>few|TRBV28|TRBJ1-5|-
TGTGCCAGCAGTTTCGGGGGGCCGGGCAATCAGCCCCAGCATTTT
CASSFGGPGNQPQHF
>-|TRBV7-7|TRBJ2-2|-
TGTACTAGCAGCTTATTGGAGAGTAACACCGGGGAGCTGTTTTTT
CTSSLLESNTGELFF
>few|TRBV5-1|TRBJ2-5|-
TGCGCCAGCAGCTTGGCTGTTGGGACGGTTGAGACCCAGTACTTC
CASSLAVGTVETQYF
>-|TRBV14|TRBJ2-5|-
TGTGCCAGCAGCCAAGCGGGGGTAGAGACCCAGTACTTC
CASSQAGVETQYF
>-|TRBV11-1|TRBJ2-7|-
TGTGCCAGCAGCTTATACGGGAGAATTTCTTACGAGCAGTACTTC
CASSLYGRISYEQYF
>once|TRBV6-1|TRBJ1-5|-
TGTGCCAGCAGACCCGACGCTAGGGCTCAGCCCCAGCATTTT
CASRPDARAQPQHF
>-|TRBV11-1|TRBJ2-7|-
TGTGCCAGCAGCTTTAGTTCACAGGGATGGGAGCAGTACTTC
CASSFSSQGWEQYF
>once|TRBV28|TRBJ2-7|-
TGTGCCAGCAGTTTTAGTAACTCCTACGAGCAGTACTTC
CASSFSNSYEQYF
>-|TRBV19|TRBJ1-5|TRBD1
TGTGCCACCAGACAGGGGGCTCTTGGAAATCAGCCCCAGCATTTT
CATRQGALGNQPQHF
>-|TRBV9|TRBJ2-3|-
TGTGCCAGCAGCGTAGGACCTCAACTTGCAGATACGCAGTATTTT
CASSVGPQLADTQYF
>-|TRBV28|TRBJ1-1|TRBD1
TGTGCCAGCAGTACTCGACAGGGGCTGAACACTGAAGCTTTCTTT
CASSTRQGLNTEAFF
>-|TRBV25-1|TRBJ1-1|TRBD1
TGTGCCAGCAGTGTAGGTCGGACAGGGCCTTCTGAAGCTTTCTTT
CASSVGRTGPSEAFF
>-|TRBV6-5|TRBJ1-2|-
TGTGCCAGCAGTGTAAGGGCTAACTATGGCTACACCTTC
CASSVRANYGYTF
>-|TRBV5-1|TRBJ2-3|-
TGCGCCAGCAGCCTGCCGGGACAAAGCACAGATACGCAGTATTTT
CASSLPGQSTDTQYF
>once|TRBV18|TRBJ1-3|TRBD1
TGTGCCAGCTCCCCTCAGGGGGGGCTCTCTGGAAACACCATATATTTT
CASSPQGGLSGNTIYF
>-|TRBV7-2|TRBJ2-3|TRBD1
TGTGCCAGCAGCATGGGGACAGGGCTTAGCACAGATACGCAGTATTTT
CASSMGTGLSTDTQYF
>-|TRBV14|TRBJ2-7|-
TGTGCCAGCAGCCAAGATCTAGAAGTTTACGAGCAGTACTTC
CASSQDLEVYEQYF
>-|TRBV29-1|TRBJ2-2|-
TGCAGCGTTGGCTCAAACACCGGGGAGCTGTTTTTT
CSVGSNTGELFF
>-|TRBV11-2|TRBJ2-3|TRBD2
TGTGCCAGCAGCTGGGGAGGGGCAGATACGCAGTATTTT
CASSWGGADTQYF
>few|TRBV19|TRBJ2-7|-
TGTGCCAGTAGTATAAACGATCCAGGGGCCTACGAGCAGTACTTC
CASSINDPGAYEQYF
>-|TRBV2|TRBJ2-7|-
TGTGCCAGCAGCAAAGGGGGATACGAGCAGTACTTC
CASSKGGYEQYF
>-|TRBV5-1|TRBJ2-1|-
TGCGCCAGCAGATTAAACGCCCGCTCCTACAATGAGCAGTTCTTC
CASRLNARSYNEQFF
>-|TRBV2|TRBJ2-4|TRBD2
TGTGCCAGCATGCGGGGAGGGCCCGAAAACATTCAGTACTTC
CASMRGGPENIQYF